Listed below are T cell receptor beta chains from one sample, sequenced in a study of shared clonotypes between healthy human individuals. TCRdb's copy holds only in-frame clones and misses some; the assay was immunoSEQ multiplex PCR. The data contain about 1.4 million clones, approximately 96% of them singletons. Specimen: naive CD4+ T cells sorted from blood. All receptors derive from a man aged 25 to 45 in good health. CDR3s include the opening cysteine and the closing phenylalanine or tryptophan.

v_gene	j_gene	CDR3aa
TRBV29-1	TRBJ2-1	CSVSGLAGISYNEQFF
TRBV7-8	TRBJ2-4	CASSPWPREVKNIQYF
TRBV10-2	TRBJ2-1	CASSARERSSYNEQFF
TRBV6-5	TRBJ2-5	CASRRTGKETQYF
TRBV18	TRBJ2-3	CASSADRGHSDTQYF
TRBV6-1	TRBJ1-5	CASSEAGYLNQPQHF
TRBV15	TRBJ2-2	CATSRGGAGELFF
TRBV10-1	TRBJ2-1	CASSERGLALYNEQFF
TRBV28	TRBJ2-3	CASSLRGTDTQYF
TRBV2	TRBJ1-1	CASRRTGENTEAFF
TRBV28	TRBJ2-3	CASSPTPGTSGNTNTQYF
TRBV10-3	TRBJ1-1	CAIRGGAGRVNTEAFF
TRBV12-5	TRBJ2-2	CASGILRGPNTGELFF
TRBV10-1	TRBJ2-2	CASSENRVELFF
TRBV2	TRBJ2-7	CASSSPRASSYEQYF
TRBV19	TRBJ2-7	CASSIGPKTSYEQYF
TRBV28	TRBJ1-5	CASKNRGAESKPQHF
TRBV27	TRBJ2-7	CASSLTVQGPHYEQYF
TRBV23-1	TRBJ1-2	CASSLPGQDGYGYTF
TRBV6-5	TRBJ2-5	CASAPTSGRAETQYF
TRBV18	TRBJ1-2	CASSPVRSPNYGYTF
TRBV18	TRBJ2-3	CASSRLADDTQYF
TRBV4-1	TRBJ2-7	CASSRFLSGNDREQYF
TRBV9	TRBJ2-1	CASSVGVYNEQFF
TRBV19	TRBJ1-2	CASSPRTGTLSGYTF
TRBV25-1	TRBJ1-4	CASNDRGAGEKLFF
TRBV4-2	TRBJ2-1	CASSQESRDSSYNEQFF
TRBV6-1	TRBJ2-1	CASRVLAGAGNEQFF
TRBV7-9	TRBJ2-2	CASSLALGSGSLNTGELFF